A single sample is the source of the 3 T cell receptor beta chains below, sequenced in a study of blood T cell repertoires in COVID-19. Profiling relied on immunoSEQ multiplex PCR, and the TCRdb table lists in-frame clones only, not all of them. The table lists under 45,000 clones, 65% to 80% of them singletons. Sequencing was done on a sample of peripheral blood. These TCRs come from a man older than 75 with acute or convalescent COVID-19.

CDR3 DNA sequence: TGTGCCTGGACCGAACCAGGGGAGAGGGAAGATACGCAGTATTTT. This sequence encodes CAWTEPGEREDTQYF. This chain links TRBV30 with TRBJ2-3; D possibly corresponds to TRBD1 (6 bases). V shed 4 bases and J shed 5 bases, with 19 bases lying between them. The germline CDR1 and CDR2 sequences are GTSNPN and SVGIG (reference sequence). The CDR3 is 15 residues long.

The V call is TRBV9, the J call TRBJ1-2; D unclear. Germline CDR1 SGDLS, CDR2 YYNGEE. This CDR3 is 13 amino acids long. V was clipped by 1 base and J by 5 bases, with 9 bases between them. The CDR3 here is CASSVIADYGYTF. For the CDR3, the DNA is TGTGCCAGCAGCGTAATCGCAGATTATGGCTACACCTTC.

This clone was seen only a few times. The CDR3 here is CASSPSGNTGELFF. In DNA, the CDR3 is TGCGCCAGCAGTCCTAGCGGTAACACCGGGGAGCTGTTTTTT. The rearrangement links TRBV10-1 to TRBJ2-2; 7 nucleotides line up with TRBD2. This CDR3 contains 14 residues. V lost 5 bases and J lost 2; bases outside the gene matches: 2. CDR1 and CDR2 from the germline V gene are WNHNN and SYGVQD (reference sequence).